Listed below are T cell receptor beta chains from one sample, sequenced in a study of T cell responses to AZD1222 COVID-19 vaccine. TCRdb keeps only in-frame clones here, not all; method: immunoSEQ multiplex PCR. The sample has approximately 150,000 clones, 85% to 95% seen once; the top ten hold 9.3%. This sample comprised peripheral blood, obtained 28 days after the second AZD1222 dose. The receptors originated from an adult who received the AZD1222 COVID-19 vaccine. The CDR3 runs from the conserved cysteine through the conserved F or W. A D gene is named only where the DNA matches it firmly. Only some rows state a clone size, as once, few, many or a class for expanded clones.

DNA,CDR3,size,V,D,J
TGTGCCAGCAGTGAAGGGCAGGGGGAGGGCTACACCTTC,CASSEGQGEGYTF,NA,TRBV2,TRBD1,TRBJ1-2
TGTGCCAGCAATACAAACCCGGCCACTGAAGCTTTCTTT,CASNTNPATEAFF,NA,TRBV6-5,NA,TRBJ1-1
TGTGCCAGCAGCTTGTCTAGCGGGAGCTACGAGCAGTACTTC,CASSLSSGSYEQYF,NA,TRBV5-4,TRBD2,TRBJ2-7
TGTGCCAGCAGCTCCTTCAAGCGCCGAGGCGGAAACTATGGCTACACCTTC,CASSSFKRRGGNYGYTF,NA,TRBV7-3,NA,TRBJ1-2
TGTGCCACCAGCGAATCAGCGTCTACTGACAGGGGTGGAAATCAGCCCCAGCATTTT,CATSESASTDRGGNQPQHF,NA,TRBV24-1,TRBD1,TRBJ1-5
TGTGCCAGCAGTCCCTATTCAGACTCTGGAAACACCATATATTTT,CASSPYSDSGNTIYF,NA,TRBV28,NA,TRBJ1-3
TGTGCCAGCAGCCCACACCAGGACACTGAAGCTTTCTTT,CASSPHQDTEAFF,NA,TRBV7-8,NA,TRBJ1-1
TGTGCCAGCTCACCTCTAGCGGGCCCCTACAATGAGCAGTTCTTC,CASSPLAGPYNEQFF,NA,TRBV18,TRBD2,TRBJ2-1
TGTGCCAGTAGTGCCGGGACGGAGGGGAACACTGAAGCTTTCTTT,CASSAGTEGNTEAFF,NA,TRBV19,NA,TRBJ1-1
TGCGCCAGCAGCCTCGGGCCCTTAGAGAGGACTGAAGCTTTCTTT,CASSLGPLERTEAFF,NA,TRBV5-1,NA,TRBJ1-1
TGTGCCAGCAGTGATCTAGCGGGGGGTACGATATCCTACAATGAGCAGTTCTTC,CASSDLAGGTISYNEQFF,NA,TRBV2,TRBD2,TRBJ2-1
TGTGCCAGCAGTGACACAATGAACACTGAAGCTTTCTTT,CASSDTMNTEAFF,NA,TRBV6-1,NA,TRBJ1-1
TGCGCCAGCAGCTTGGCGGGGAGGAGTAATGAAAAACTGTTTTTT,CASSLAGRSNEKLFF,NA,TRBV5-1,NA,TRBJ1-4
TGTGCCAGCAGCCACGGCAGGGGTAACTATGGCTACACCTTC,CASSHGRGNYGYTF,NA,TRBV3-1/TRBV3-2,NA,TRBJ1-2
TGTGCCAGCAGCTTAGGCGGGAGGGACAATGAGCAGTTCTTC,CASSLGGRDNEQFF,NA,TRBV5-4,TRBD2,TRBJ2-1
TGTGCCAGCAGTACCACCACAGCGGGGGGAACCAATGAGCAGTTCTTC,CASSTTTAGGTNEQFF,once,TRBV6-6,TRBD2,TRBJ2-1
TGCAGTGCTAGTAGGGGGAACACCGGGGAGCTGTTTTTT,CSASRGNTGELFF,NA,TRBV20-1,NA,TRBJ2-2
TGTGCCAGCTCACCTTCGGAGAACACTGAAGCTTTCTTT,CASSPSENTEAFF,NA,TRBV18,NA,TRBJ1-1
TGTGCCAGCAGCTTAAGGATCGGGGACAGGGGCTCTGGGGCCAACGTCCTGACTTTC,CASSLRIGDRGSGANVLTF,NA,TRBV7-9,TRBD1,TRBJ2-6
TGTGCCTGGAGCGGGGATGGGGAGCAGTTCTTC,CAWSGDGEQFF,NA,TRBV30,NA,TRBJ2-1
TGTGCCAGTAGCGACACAGGGAACACTGAAGCTTTCTTT,CASSDTGNTEAFF,NA,TRBV19,NA,TRBJ1-1
TGCGCCAGCAGCCAAGACGGGACCATCTCTGGAAACACCATATATTTT,CASSQDGTISGNTIYF,NA,TRBV4-3,NA,TRBJ1-3
TGTGCCAGCAGTTCTCTACAGGGGGGGGACACTGAAGCTTTCTTT,CASSSLQGGDTEAFF,NA,TRBV6-5,TRBD1,TRBJ1-1
TGCGCCAGCAGCCAAGGACGGGGAGATCAGCCCCAGCATTTT,CASSQGRGDQPQHF,NA,TRBV4-1,NA,TRBJ1-5
TGCAGCGTTACCGCAGGAGGCAATCAGCCCCAGCATTTT,CSVTAGGNQPQHF,once,TRBV29-1,NA,TRBJ1-5
TGTGCCAGCAGCTTAGTAGGGGGGACGCTTTACAATGAGCAGTTCTTC,CASSLVGGTLYNEQFF,NA,TRBV7-9,NA,TRBJ2-1
TGCGCCAGCAGCCAAGTAAGGTCACAGTTAAGTGGGGCTGAAGCTTTCTTT,CASSQVRSQLSGAEAFF,NA,TRBV4-3,NA,TRBJ1-1
TGCAGTGCTAGTCAAGCGTATGACACCATATATTTT,CSASQAYDTIYF,NA,TRBV20-1,NA,TRBJ1-3
TGTGCCAGCAGTTCCGTAGCGCAGCCCCAGCATTTT,CASSSVAQPQHF,NA,TRBV28,NA,TRBJ1-5
TGTGCCAGCAGGCCCCGACCGATGGATAATTCACCCCTCCACTTT,CASRPRPMDNSPLHF,NA,TRBV2,NA,TRBJ1-6
TGTGCCAGCACGCAGCGGGGGGGCCGTTACAATGAGCAGTTCTTC,CASTQRGGRYNEQFF,NA,TRBV7-2,TRBD2,TRBJ2-1
TGTGCCAGTAGTATCGCCCTGGAGAGAACCCAGCATTTT,CASSIALERTQHF,NA,TRBV19,NA,TRBJ1-5
TGTGCCAGCAGCCAAGATGGGGTCGTGAGCGGGAGTGAGGCCAAAAACATTCAGTACTTC,CASSQDGVVSGSEAKNIQYF,NA,TRBV3-1/TRBV3-2,TRBD2,TRBJ2-4
TGTGCCACCGGACCGGACAAAGTTGTCCGGACCCAGTACTTC,CATGPDKVVRTQYF,once,TRBV15,NA,TRBJ2-5
TGTGCCAGCAGTGAACTAGCGGGATCGAACACCGGGGAGCTGTTTTTT,CASSELAGSNTGELFF,NA,TRBV25-1,TRBD2,TRBJ2-2
TGTGCCAGCAGCTTGGCGGGGACCCAAACCCCGCTGTTTTTT,CASSLAGTQTPLFF,NA,TRBV5-6,NA,TRBJ1-4
TGCGCCAGCAGCTTCCAGGAAGGGGAGACCCAGTACTTC,CASSFQEGETQYF,once,TRBV5-1,NA,TRBJ2-5
TGTGCCAGCAGCGTAGGCAGGGACAGTAATTCACCCCTCCACTTT,CASSVGRDSNSPLHF,NA,TRBV9,TRBD1,TRBJ1-6
TGTGCCAGCAGTGACTCAGGGGGTAATTCACCCCTCCACTTT,CASSDSGGNSPLHF,NA,TRBV6-4,NA,TRBJ1-6
TGTGCCAGCTCACAGGGGTCGCATAGGGCGTACACTGAAGCTTTCTTT,CASSQGSHRAYTEAFF,NA,TRBV18,NA,TRBJ1-1
TGTGCCAGCAGTGACTCTGGGGAGGGGTCTGAGCAGTTCTTC,CASSDSGEGSEQFF,few,TRBV6-4,TRBD2,TRBJ2-1
TGTGCCAGCAGCCAGGCGACTAGCGGGGGGACCTACAATGAGCAGTTCTTC,CASSQATSGGTYNEQFF,NA,TRBV4-2,TRBD2,TRBJ2-1
TGCGCCAGCAGCCCGCCCGGGTCGAATTCACCCCTCCACTTT,CASSPPGSNSPLHF,NA,TRBV4-3,NA,TRBJ1-6
TGCGCCAGCAGCCAAGTCTTCGAGATGCGGGGGACTGAGACCCAGTACTTC,CASSQVFEMRGTETQYF,NA,TRBV4-3,TRBD2,TRBJ2-5
TGTGCCAGCAGCGTAGTCTTAGATACGCAGTATTTT,CASSVVLDTQYF,NA,TRBV9,NA,TRBJ2-3
TGTGCCAGCAGCCAAGATTTCGCGGTAGGCTACACCTTC,CASSQDFAVGYTF,NA,TRBV4-2,NA,TRBJ1-2
TGTGCCAGCAGCTTAGGGACTGGCAATTACAATGAGCAGTTCTTC,CASSLGTGNYNEQFF,NA,TRBV13,NA,TRBJ2-1
TGTGCCAGCAGCCCCTCAGTGGCGGATGGCTACACCTTC,CASSPSVADGYTF,once,TRBV12-3/TRBV12-4,NA,TRBJ1-2
TGTGCCAGCAGTTTAGTGACAGGGGTCGGCTACACCTTC,CASSLVTGVGYTF,NA,TRBV6-2/TRBV6-3,TRBD1,TRBJ1-2
TGTGCCAGCAGTTCTGGGAAGGCAACTAATGAAAAACTGTTTTTT,CASSSGKATNEKLFF,NA,TRBV27,NA,TRBJ1-4
TGTGCCATCAGTGACCAGGGAGGGGGCAATCAGCCCCAGCATTTT,CAISDQGGGNQPQHF,NA,TRBV10-3,NA,TRBJ1-5
TGTGCCAGTAGCGAGCGGGGGAGCACAGATACGCAGTATTTT,CASSERGSTDTQYF,NA,TRBV19,TRBD2,TRBJ2-3
TGTGCCAGCAGTGAAGGGGCTTTAGGGGGGGAGAAACTGTTTTTT,CASSEGALGGEKLFF,NA,TRBV6-1,NA,TRBJ1-4
TGCGCCAGCAGCTTGGTTGTGCAGGGTTACGAGACCCAGTACTTC,CASSLVVQGYETQYF,NA,TRBV5-1,NA,TRBJ2-5
TGCGCCAGCAGCTTCCGGACTAGCAACGAGCAGTACTTC,CASSFRTSNEQYF,NA,TRBV5-1,TRBD2,TRBJ2-7
TGTGCCAGCAGGGTCCTAGGGATAGCTGGAAACACCATATATTTT,CASRVLGIAGNTIYF,NA,TRBV6-5,NA,TRBJ1-3
TGTGCCAGCAGCTTAGCGGCGGCAAGGACCGAGACCCAGTACTTC,CASSLAAARTETQYF,NA,TRBV7-2,NA,TRBJ2-5
TGTGCCAGCAGTTTTCTGGCGGGAGGGCTCGATGAGCAGTTCTTC,CASSFLAGGLDEQFF,NA,TRBV27,TRBD2,TRBJ2-1
TGTGCCAGCAGTGACCAGGGTTGGAATTCACCCCTCCACTTT,CASSDQGWNSPLHF,NA,TRBV6-4,NA,TRBJ1-6